Listed below are T cell receptor beta chains from one sample, sequenced in a study of graft-versus-host responses after intestinal transplantation. Their target antigens are unknown. Clones were sequenced by immunoSEQ multiplex PCR, and TCRdb holds only the in-frame ones, with some missing. In the table there are approximately 97,000 clones, 75% to 95% of which are singletons. This specimen consisted of unstimulated CD4+ T cells sorted from spleen or lymph node cells, obtained before transplant. The receptors were gathered from a human donor who was the organ donor for an intestinal transplant. Both conserved end residues are part of each CDR3. A D gene is named only where the DNA matches it firmly. Clone size appears in some rows only: once, few, many, or a class for an expanded clone.

size: NA
J: TRBJ1-6
V: TRBV4-3
D: TRBD1
DNA: TGCGCCAGCAGCTACCGGACAGGGACGAATTCACCCCTCCACTTT
CDR3: CASSYRTGTNSPLHF

size: NA
J: TRBJ1-1
V: TRBV6-1
D: TRBD1
DNA: TGTGCCAGCAGGGGGACAGCCATGAACACTGAAGCTTTCTTT
CDR3: CASRGTAMNTEAFF

size: NA
J: TRBJ1-3
V: TRBV7-9
D: NA
DNA: TGTGCCAGCAGCCCATGGACAATCCCTTCCTCTGGAAACACCATATATTTT
CDR3: CASSPWTIPSSGNTIYF

size: NA
J: TRBJ1-1
V: TRBV6-1
D: NA
DNA: TGTGCCAGCAGTGAAGCGGTGTCGGGACACGAAGCTTTCTTT
CDR3: CASSEAVSGHEAFF

size: NA
J: TRBJ2-7
V: TRBV9
D: TRBD1
DNA: TGTGCCAGCAGACCCAGGGGGCCTACCTTTAACGAGCAGTACTTC
CDR3: CASRPRGPTFNEQYF

size: NA
J: TRBJ2-5
V: TRBV5-4
D: NA
DNA: TGTGCCAGCAGCCGAGACTCGAGTGAGACCCAGTACTTC
CDR3: CASSRDSSETQYF

size: NA
J: TRBJ2-5
V: TRBV20-1
D: NA
DNA: TGCAGTGCTAGACAGGGTGCGACCCAGTACTTC
CDR3: CSARQGATQYF

size: few
J: TRBJ1-1
V: TRBV6-1
D: NA
DNA: TGTGCCAGCAGTAATAACAGGAACACTGAAGCTTTCTTT
CDR3: CASSNNRNTEAFF

size: NA
J: TRBJ1-5
V: TRBV7-2
D: NA
DNA: TGTGCCAGCAGCTTAAGGGTAGGGGTTCAGCAGCCCCAGCATTTT
CDR3: CASSLRVGVQQPQHF

size: once
J: TRBJ1-1
V: TRBV7-6
D: NA
DNA: TGTGCCAGCAGCTTAAGGGTCGGGGCGGGAGAGGGCACTGAAGCTTTCTTT
CDR3: CASSLRVGAGEGTEAFF

size: NA
J: TRBJ1-1
V: TRBV5-4
D: TRBD1
DNA: TGTGCCAGCAACGCAGGGGGCCCTAGGAGGGTGTTGGCGAACACTGAAGCTTTCTTT
CDR3: CASNAGGPRRVLANTEAFF

size: NA
J: TRBJ1-2
V: TRBV18
D: TRBD1
DNA: TGTGCCAGCTCACCACCGGACAGGTGGAACTATGGCTACACCTTC
CDR3: CASSPPDRWNYGYTF

size: NA
J: TRBJ1-6
V: TRBV19
D: NA
DNA: TGTGCCAGTAGTGAAAAAACAGGGTCCTATAATTCACCCCTCCACTTT
CDR3: CASSEKTGSYNSPLHF

size: NA
J: TRBJ2-7
V: TRBV7-2
D: NA
DNA: TGTGCCAGCAGCTCCAACTCCTACGAGCAGTACTTC
CDR3: CASSSNSYEQYF

size: NA
J: TRBJ1-2
V: TRBV6-1
D: TRBD1
DNA: TGTGCCAGCAGTGACCCCGACAGGGGAAACTATGGCTACACCTTC
CDR3: CASSDPDRGNYGYTF

size: once
J: TRBJ2-2
V: TRBV19
D: TRBD2
DNA: TGTGCCAGTAGTATTTGGGGGGGAGGATCCACCGGGGAGCTGTTTTTT
CDR3: CASSIWGGGSTGELFF

size: once
J: TRBJ2-1
V: TRBV7-3
D: TRBD2
DNA: TGTGCCAGCAGCTTATATGGGACTAGCGGATACAATGAGCAGTTCTTC
CDR3: CASSLYGTSGYNEQFF

size: NA
J: TRBJ2-5
V: TRBV9
D: NA
DNA: TGTGCCAGCAGCGGATTAGCGGAGTGGGGGGAGACCCAGTACTTC
CDR3: CASSGLAEWGETQYF

size: NA
J: TRBJ2-3
V: TRBV9
D: TRBD2
DNA: TGTGCCAGCAGCCCTAAGGGACTAGCGGACCTCACAGATACGCAGTATTTT
CDR3: CASSPKGLADLTDTQYF

size: NA
J: TRBJ1-2
V: TRBV6-1
D: NA
DNA: TGTGCCAGCACCAAACAGGGACCTAACTATGGCTACACCTTC
CDR3: CASTKQGPNYGYTF

size: NA
J: TRBJ2-7
V: TRBV18
D: TRBD2
DNA: TGTGCCAGCTCACCACCGGGACTAGCGGGGGGAAGCTCCTACGAGCAGTACTTC
CDR3: CASSPPGLAGGSSYEQYF

size: NA
J: TRBJ2-1
V: TRBV4-2
D: NA
DNA: TGTGCCAGCAGCCCGCCCCCAGGCAATGAGCAGTTCTTC
CDR3: CASSPPPGNEQFF

size: NA
J: TRBJ2-1
V: TRBV6-5
D: NA
DNA: TGTGCCAGCAGTTACGAAACGGGGAGCGGGCAGTTCTTC
CDR3: CASSYETGSGQFF

size: NA
J: TRBJ1-1
V: TRBV7-2
D: NA
DNA: TGTGCCAGCACCAAGACAGCCATGAACACTGAAGCTTTCTTT
CDR3: CASTKTAMNTEAFF

size: NA
J: TRBJ2-7
V: TRBV4-3
D: TRBD1
DNA: TGCGCCAGCAGCCCGGGACAGGGCCCTCTGTACGAGCAGTACTTC
CDR3: CASSPGQGPLYEQYF

size: few
J: TRBJ2-7
V: TRBV6-5
D: NA
DNA: TGTGCCAGCAGTGGCTTGTACGAGCAGTACTTC
CDR3: CASSGLYEQYF

size: NA
J: TRBJ2-6
V: TRBV11-2
D: TRBD2
DNA: TGTGCCAGCAGCGCGGGGGACCTCCCAGCCAACGTCCTGACTTTC
CDR3: CASSAGDLPANVLTF

size: NA
J: TRBJ2-4
V: TRBV4-3
D: TRBD2
DNA: TGCGCCAGCAGCCCGGGACTAGCGGGGGGTAATGTCTTC
CDR3: CASSPGLAGGNVF

size: NA
J: TRBJ2-4
V: TRBV7-8
D: TRBD1
DNA: TGTGCCAGCAGCCCGGGACAGGGTGTAGTGGCCAAAAACATTCAGTACTTC
CDR3: CASSPGQGVVAKNIQYF

size: few
J: TRBJ2-6
V: TRBV29-1
D: TRBD1
DNA: TGCAGCGTTGAATGGGACAGGGCTCCTGGGGCCAACGTCCTGACTTTC
CDR3: CSVEWDRAPGANVLTF

size: NA
J: TRBJ2-3
V: TRBV2
D: TRBD2
DNA: TGTGCCAGCAGGAGTCAGGGACTAGCGGGGATAACGGGGTATTTT
CDR3: CASRSQGLAGITGYF

size: NA
J: TRBJ1-2
V: TRBV4-1
D: NA
DNA: TGCGCCAGCAGCCATTTGCCGACTTATGGATTTGATGATGGCTACACCTTC
CDR3: CASSHLPTYGFDDGYTF

size: NA
J: TRBJ1-1
V: TRBV5-5
D: NA
DNA: TGTGCCAGCAGCCCCAGGGGAACTGAAGCTTTCTTT
CDR3: CASSPRGTEAFF

size: NA
J: TRBJ1-1
V: TRBV5-4
D: TRBD1
DNA: TGTGCCAGCAGCCCTAGACAGGGCATTATGCCGAACACTGAAGCTTTCTTT
CDR3: CASSPRQGIMPNTEAFF

size: NA
J: TRBJ2-1
V: TRBV29-1
D: TRBD1
DNA: TGCAGCGTTGTTCGGACAGGGGCGAACAATGAGCAGTTCTTC
CDR3: CSVVRTGANNEQFF